The 32 T cell receptor beta chains presented below share a single source sample, sequenced in a study of blood T cell repertoires in COVID-19. Using immunoSEQ multiplex PCR, the repertoire was profiled, and TCRdb retains in-frame clones only, with some absent. The sample includes about 110,000 clones, approximately 80% of them seen just once. Sequences were obtained from peripheral blood. These receptors were collected from a man at least 80 years old with acute or convalescent COVID-19.

The chain links TRBV12-3 or TRBV12-4 to TRBJ2-5; TRBD1 might be the D (5 bases). V lost 6 bases, J lost 1 base, and 9 bases lay in between. The CDR3 runs to 13 residues. The DNA for the CDR3 is TGTGCCAGCAGCCACAGGAGCCAAGAGACCCAGTACTTC. Its protein product is CASSHRSQETQYF.

This chain uses TRBV4-3 with TRBJ2-7, with TRBD1 identical over 10 bases. CDR1 is LGHNA and CDR2 is YSLEER in the germline V gene. V lost 0 bases, J lost 4 bases, and 9 bases stayed unmatched. The CDR3 loop spans 17 amino acids. The CDR3: CASSQDSWTGGFYEQYF. CDR3 DNA: TGCGCCAGCAGCCAAGATTCGTGGACAGGGGGTTTTTACGAGCAGTACTTC.

V usage is TRBV5-1 and J usage is TRBJ2-5; perhaps TRBD1 as D (6 bases). Trimming cost V 1 base and J 4 bases, with 11 bases left between them. The CDR3 has 14 residues. CDR1 SGHRS and CDR2 YFSETQ come from the germline V gene. The CDR3, as DNA: TGCGCCAGCAGCTTGTTAACAGGGTCAGAGACCCAGTACTTC. Protein: CASSLLTGSETQYF.

The V gene is TRBV25-1, the J gene TRBJ2-1; 9 bases match TRBD1. This CDR3 has 14 residues. V was pared by 7 bases and J by 3 bases, with 4 bases of the junction left unmatched. CDR1 is MGHDK and CDR2 is SYGVNS in the germline V gene. CDR3 amino acids: CASTRGQGYNEQFF. For the CDR3, the DNA is TGTGCCAGCACTCGGGGACAGGGCTACAATGAGCAGTTCTTC.

The CDR3 spells CAWRGDVLMAFF. CDR3 DNA: TGTGCCTGGCGGGGGGATGTTCTGATGGCTTTCTTT. This chain uses TRBV30 with TRBJ1-1, with a possible D match to TRBD1 (5 bases). Trimming removed 5 bases from V and 11 bases from J, with 18 bases in between. The CDR3 runs 12 residues. Germline V gives CDR1 GTSNPN, CDR2 SVGIG (reference sequence).

V usage is TRBV7-2 and J usage is TRBJ2-3; the D is unclear. Germline CDR1 is SGHTA and CDR2 is FQGNSA. The CDR3 totals 14 residues. The V gene lost 1 base and the J gene lost 5 bases, with 10 bases spanning the gap. This chain's CDR3 is CASSLGSGQDTQYF. Here the CDR3 DNA reads TGTGCCAGCAGCTTAGGATCAGGCCAAGATACGCAGTATTTT.

The genes are TRBV7-9 and TRBJ1-2, with D hard to call. The CDR3 totals 15 residues. V lost 0 bases to trimming and J lost 4 bases, with 12 bases between them. In germline, CDR1 is SEHNR, CDR2 FQNEAQ (reference sequence). CDR3 bases: TGTGCCAGCAGCTTAGCGGTTGGCGGGTTCTATGGCTACACCTTC. Translating gives CASSLAVGGFYGYTF.

The gene calls are TRBV27 and TRBJ2-1; TRBD2 might be the D (5 bases). This CDR3 spans 19 amino acids. Germline V gene data show CDR1 as MNHEY and CDR2 as SMNVEV (reference sequence). Trimming removed 0 bases from V and 2 bases from J, with 20 bases in between. CDR3 sequence reads: CASSLSVLPGWLAYNEQFF. CDR3 bases: TGTGCCAGCAGTTTATCTGTACTACCGGGATGGCTAGCCTACAATGAGCAGTTCTTC.

The rearrangement joins TRBV10-3 to TRBJ2-3; 10 bases align to TRBD2. The V and J ends lost 8 bases and 3 bases, in that order; junction bases with no gene match: 5. There are 14 residues in the CDR3. The germline V gene encodes CDR1 ENHRY and CDR2 SYGVKD. CDR3 nucleotide sequence: TGTGCCATCGGGGGACTAGCGACGACAGATACGCAGTATTTT. Its translation: CAIGGLATTDTQYF.

V and J are TRBV25-1 and TRBJ2-5, with 9 bases lining up with TRBD1. Germline CDR1 is MGHDK and CDR2 is SYGVNS. The CDR3 has 17 amino acids. Unmatched junction bases numbered 13, after V lost 4 bases and J lost 4 bases. The CDR3 nucleotides read TGTGCCAGCAGTGGTCCCTCCGGGACAGGGATTAGAGAGACCCAGTACTTC. It translates to CASSGPSGTGIRETQYF.

This clone appeared once. The chain employs TRBV19 and TRBJ1-5; D call uncertain. V lost 7 bases and J lost 6, with 10 bases in between. CDR3 length: 12 residues. The germline CDR1 and CDR2 sequences are LNHDA and SQIVND (reference sequence). The CDR3 nucleotides read TGTGCCAGTACCGTCGGGGTTCAGCCCCAGCATTTT. It yields the protein CASTVGVQPQHF.

This chain uses TRBV28 with TRBJ2-7; tentative D call: TRBD1 (5 bases). The CDR3 runs to 15 residues. With 5 bases removed from V and 2 bases from J, the gap between germline ends came to 16 bases. The germline gives CDR1 MDHEN, CDR2 SYDVKM. The CDR3 protein is CASSPRGQSTYEQYF. CDR3 nucleotides: TGTGCCAGCAGTCCCCGAGGACAATCTACCTACGAGCAGTACTTC. Looking up the rest from reference TRBV28 and TRBJ2-7 gives the full variable domain: DVKVTQSSRYLVKRTGEKVFLECVQDMDHENMFWYRQDPGLGLRLIYFSYDVKMKEKGDIPEGYSVSREKKERFSLILESASTNQTSMYLCASSPRGQSTYEQYFGPGTRLTVT.

The CDR3 sequence is CASSRGRTGGIAGGYTF. Here the CDR3 DNA reads TGCGCCAGCAGCCGAGGAAGGACAGGGGGTATTGCTGGTGGCTACACCTTC. The chain recombines TRBV4-1 with TRBJ1-2; TRBD1 matches 10 bases. The V gene end was trimmed by 4 bases and the J gene end by 7 bases; junction bases not matched to a gene: 15. Germline-derived CDR1 and CDR2 are MGHRA and YSYEKL. CDR3 length equals 17 residues.

The chain uses TRBV5-4 and TRBJ1-6; 9 bases match TRBD1. Trimming at V came to 3 bases and at J to 10 bases, leaving 8 bases not matched to a gene. Germline lookup yields CDR1 SGHNT and CDR2 YYREEE (reference sequence). CDR3 length equals 15 residues. Here the CDR3 DNA reads TGTGCCAGCAGCTCAAAGGACAGGGGAGAATCACCCCTCCACTTT. Residues: CASSSKDRGESPLHF.

This chain's CDR3 is CSASMQADRGYTF. The DNA for the CDR3 is TGCAGTGCTAGTATGCAGGCGGACAGGGGCTACACCTTC. The rearrangement uses TRBV20-1 and TRBJ1-2; 7 positions agree with TRBD1. This CDR3 region has 13 residues. CDR1 and CDR2 from the germline V gene are DFQATT and SNEGSKA (reference sequence). V lost 3 bases, J lost 8 bases, and 9 bases stayed unmatched.

V usage is TRBV10-2 and J usage is TRBJ2-3; perhaps TRBD1 as D (5 bases). In germline, CDR1 is WSHSY, CDR2 SAAADI. The V and J ends lost 6 bases and 2 bases respectively, with 9 bases between them. The CDR3 loop spans 13 amino acids. The CDR3 DNA reads TGCGCCAGCAGGGACACTAACACAGATACGCAGTATTTT. Translating gives CASRDTNTDTQYF.

The chain is built from TRBV5-1 and TRBJ2-1, with 9 bases identical to TRBD2. Looked up from germline, CDR1 is SGHRS and CDR2 is YFSETQ. This CDR3 is 16 amino acids long. J was trimmed by 0 bases and V by 4 bases; bases with no gene match: 5. CDR3 sequence reads: CASSLQAGGSYNEQFF. The CDR3 bases are TGCGCCAGCAGCCTCCAAGCGGGAGGCTCCTACAATGAGCAGTTCTTC.

V is TRBV21-1 and J is TRBJ1-5; no DNA check was done on the table's D call, TRBD1. TRBV21-1 is annotated as a pseudogene. CDR3 length: 17 amino acids. The CDR3 DNA sequence: TGTGCCAGCATCCGATCGCAGGGGGCTTGGGGCAATCAGCCCCAGCATTTT. Translating gives CASIRSQGAWGNQPQHF.

This chain uses TRBV10-3 with TRBJ2-3; TRBD1 aligns across 8 bases. The germline V gene encodes CDR1 ENHRY and CDR2 SYGVKD. Trimming removed 0 bases from V and 0 bases from J; junction bases left unmatched: 2. The CDR3 has 16 amino acids. As DNA, the CDR3 is TGTGCCATCAGTGAGTCGGACAGGGTGAGCACAGATACGCAGTATTTT. Protein product: CAISESDRVSTDTQYF.

This sequence joins TRBV15 and TRBJ2-1; D gene uncertain. The germline CDR1 and CDR2 sequences are LNHNV and YYDKDF (reference sequence). The CDR3 spans 13 residues. The ends were cut back, 0 bases at V and 5 bases at J, with 5 bases in the middle. CDR3 protein: CATSRDLDNEQFF. CDR3 nucleotide sequence: TGTGCCACCAGCAGAGATCTAGACAATGAGCAGTTCTTC.

The chain carries TRBV7-9 and TRBJ2-7, with unresolved D. The germline V gene has CDR1 SEHNR and CDR2 FQNEAQ (reference sequence). The CDR3 sequence is 11 residues long. Trimming removed 5 bases at V and 7 bases at J, with 9 bases between. CDR3 DNA sequence: TGTGCCAGCAGCCCCTTGAGAGAGCAGTACTTC. Translated, it gives CASSPLREQYF.

The chain employs TRBV5-5 and TRBJ2-1; TRBD2 agrees at 14 bases. V shed 0 bases, J shed 14 bases, and the junction held 4 bases outside the gene matches. The V gene's germline CDR1 is SGHKS and CDR2 YYEKEE (reference sequence). The CDR3 has 14 residues. The CDR3 loop is CASSLGLAGGPEFF. DNA for the CDR3: TGTGCCAGCAGCTTGGGACTAGCGGGAGGGCCGGAGTTCTTC.

The CDR3 DNA sequence: TGTGCCAGTAGTGCCCATCACACTCAGGGGTTTGGCAATCAGCCCCAGCATTTT. It translates to CASSAHHTQGFGNQPQHF. This chain joins TRBV19 and TRBJ1-5; tentative D call: TRBD1 (6 bases). The germline V and J ends were trimmed by 5 bases and 2 bases, with 22 bases remaining between them. Per germline, CDR1 LNHDA and CDR2 SQIVND (reference sequence). CDR3 size: 18 residues.

This chain joins TRBV28 and TRBJ1-1, with 11 bases matching TRBD1. This CDR3 region has 15 residues. CDR1 and CDR2 (germline): MDHEN, SYDVKM. V lost 7 bases and J lost 5; bases outside the gene matches: 9. This chain's CDR3 is CASNTPGTGGTEAFF. In nucleotides, the CDR3 is TGTGCCAGCAATACCCCGGGGACAGGGGGGACTGAAGCTTTCTTT.

The chain carries TRBV6-5 and TRBJ1-2; a weak D match, TRBD1 (6 bases). CDR3 length equals 13 residues. The germline V gene encodes CDR1 MNHEY and CDR2 SVGAGI. V dropped 8 bases and J dropped 4 bases, with 14 bases sitting between them. As DNA, the CDR3 is TGTGCCAGCCGAGGCGTAGGGGGCTATGGCTACACCTTC. This sequence encodes CASRGVGGYGYTF.

The V gene is TRBV5-5, the J gene TRBJ2-7; 7 bases match TRBD1. CDR3 size: 13 residues. Germline V CDR1 and CDR2: SGHKS, YYEKEE (reference sequence). V trimming: 5 bases; J trimming: 4 bases; junction bases outside the gene matches: 6. CDR3 residues: CASRRGQNYEQYF. In nucleotides, the CDR3 is TGTGCCAGCAGGAGGGGGCAGAATTACGAGCAGTACTTC.

The chain couples TRBV6-6 to TRBJ1-6; the D gene is possibly TRBD1 (5 bases). Trimming pared 0 bases from V and 9 bases from J, leaving 12 bases between. Germline-derived CDR1 and CDR2 are MNHNY and SVGAGI (reference sequence). This CDR3 has 15 amino acids. CDR3 loop: CASSYSSRASSPLHF. DNA for the CDR3: TGTGCCAGCAGTTACTCGAGCAGGGCCAGTTCACCCCTCCACTTT.

The chain carries TRBV27 and TRBJ1-1; 10 bases map to TRBD1. Germline V gene data show CDR1 as MNHEY and CDR2 as SMNVEV (reference sequence). The CDR3 is made up of 18 amino acids. V shed 6 bases and J 3 bases; nucleotides not matched to a gene: 16. CDR3 in amino acids: CASRPRDRGPGFDTEAFF. The CDR3 DNA sequence: TGTGCCAGCAGACCCCGGGACAGGGGACCCGGGTTCGACACTGAAGCTTTCTTT.

The CDR3 nucleotides are TGTGCCAGCAGCTTAGGCGGGGCCAGCGAGGGTCAGCCCCAGCATTTT. It translates to CASSLGGASEGQPQHF. This sequence joins TRBV7-2 and TRBJ1-5; TRBD1 is a possible D gene (5 bases). V was cut by 1 base and J by 6 bases, with 16 bases left in between. From germline, CDR1 is SGHTA and CDR2 FQGNSA. The length of the CDR3 is 16 residues.

The chain is built from TRBV11-2 and TRBJ1-2; D remains ambiguous. This CDR3 contains 14 residues. The V and J ends lost 3 bases and 5 bases respectively, with 13 bases between them. CDR1 and CDR2 (germline): SGHAT, FQNNGV. The DNA for the CDR3 is TGTGCCAGCAGCTTGGAGGGAGAGGGATATGGCTACACCTTC. Protein sequence: CASSLEGEGYGYTF.

V gene TRBV30 combines with J gene TRBJ1-3; D gene unclear. With 4 bases removed from V and 0 bases from J, the gap between germline ends came to 7 bases. Germline CDR1 is GTSNPN and CDR2 is SVGIG (reference sequence). This CDR3 comprises 13 residues. The CDR3 spells CAWNRGSGNTIYF. The CDR3 DNA is TGTGCCTGGAACCGCGGCTCTGGAAACACCATATATTTT.

For the CDR3, the DNA is TGTGCCAGCAGCTTAGCGCGGGGGCTGGGGGAAAAACTGTTTTTT. This codes for CASSLARGLGEKLFF. The V and J genes are TRBV7-2 and TRBJ1-4; maybe TRBD1 (6 bases). Trimming took off 0 bases at V and 8 bases at J, with 13 bases between the two ends. CDR1 and CDR2 (germline): SGHTA, FQGNSA. This CDR3 is built from 15 residues. Looking up the rest from reference TRBV7-2 and TRBJ1-4 gives the full variable domain: GAGVSQSPSNKVTEKGKDVELRCDPISGHTALYWYRQSLGQGLEFLIYFQGNSAPDKSGLPSDRFSAERTGGSVSTLTIQRTQQEDSAVYLCASSLARGLGEKLFFGSGTQLSVL.